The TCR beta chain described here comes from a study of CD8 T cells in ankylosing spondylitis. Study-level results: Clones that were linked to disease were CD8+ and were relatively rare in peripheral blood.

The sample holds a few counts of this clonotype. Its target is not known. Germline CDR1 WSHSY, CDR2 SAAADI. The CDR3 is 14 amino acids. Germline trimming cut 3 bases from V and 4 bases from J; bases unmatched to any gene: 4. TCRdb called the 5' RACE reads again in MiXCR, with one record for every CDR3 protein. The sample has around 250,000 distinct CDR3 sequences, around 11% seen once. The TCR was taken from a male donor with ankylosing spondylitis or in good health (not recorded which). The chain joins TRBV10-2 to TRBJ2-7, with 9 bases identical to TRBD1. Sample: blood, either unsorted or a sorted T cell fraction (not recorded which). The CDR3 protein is CASSDLDRGYEQYF. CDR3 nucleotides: TGCGCCAGCAGTGACTTGGACAGGGGTTACGAGCAGTACTTC.